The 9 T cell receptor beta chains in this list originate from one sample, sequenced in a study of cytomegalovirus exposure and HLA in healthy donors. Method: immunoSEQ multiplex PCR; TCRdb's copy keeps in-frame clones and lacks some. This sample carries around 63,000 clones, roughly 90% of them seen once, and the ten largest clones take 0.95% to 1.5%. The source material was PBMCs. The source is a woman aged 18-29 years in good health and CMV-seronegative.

The CDR3 region is CASSDGGDGSPLHF. The CDR3 bases are TGTGCCAGCAGTGATGGGGGCGACGGTTCACCCCTCCACTTT. The chain couples TRBV6-1 to TRBJ1-6; D might be TRBD1 (6 bases). The germline CDR1 and CDR2 sequences are MNHNS and SASEGT. V gave up 3 bases and J gave up 9 bases, with 12 bases separating them. This CDR3 spans 14 amino acids.

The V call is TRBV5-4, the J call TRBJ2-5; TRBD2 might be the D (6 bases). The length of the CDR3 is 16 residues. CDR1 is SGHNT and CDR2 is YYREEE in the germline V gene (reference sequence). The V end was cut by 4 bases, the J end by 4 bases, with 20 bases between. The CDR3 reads CASSLGGVAVGETQYF. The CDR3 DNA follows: TGTGCCAGCAGCCTTGGCGGGGTGGCCGTCGGAGAGACCCAGTACTTC.

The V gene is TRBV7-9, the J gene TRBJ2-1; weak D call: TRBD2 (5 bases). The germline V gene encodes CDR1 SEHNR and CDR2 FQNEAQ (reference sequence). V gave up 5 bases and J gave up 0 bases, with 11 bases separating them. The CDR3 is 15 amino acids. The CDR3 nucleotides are TGTGCCAGCAGCACAGACTACCCCTCCTACAATGAGCAGTTCTTC. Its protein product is CASSTDYPSYNEQFF.

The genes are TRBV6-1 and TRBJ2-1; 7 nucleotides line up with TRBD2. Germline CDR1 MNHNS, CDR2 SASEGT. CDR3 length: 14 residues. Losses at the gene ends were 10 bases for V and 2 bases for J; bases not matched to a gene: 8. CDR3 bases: TGTGCCACCATGGTGGCGGGAGCCTACAATGAGCAGTTCTTC. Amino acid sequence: CATMVAGAYNEQFF.

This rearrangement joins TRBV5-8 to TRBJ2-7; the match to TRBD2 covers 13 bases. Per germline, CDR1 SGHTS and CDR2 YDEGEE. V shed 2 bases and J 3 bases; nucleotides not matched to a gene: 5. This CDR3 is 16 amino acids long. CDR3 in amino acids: CASSFGLAGANYEQYF. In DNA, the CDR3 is TGTGCCAGCAGCTTCGGACTAGCGGGGGCCAACTACGAGCAGTACTTC. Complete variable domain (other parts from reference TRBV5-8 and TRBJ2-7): EAGVTQSPTHLIKTRGQQATLRCSPISGHTSVYWYQQALGLGLQFLLWYDEGEERNRGNFPPRFSGRQFPNYSSELNVNALELEDSALYLCASSFGLAGANYEQYFGPGTRLTVT.

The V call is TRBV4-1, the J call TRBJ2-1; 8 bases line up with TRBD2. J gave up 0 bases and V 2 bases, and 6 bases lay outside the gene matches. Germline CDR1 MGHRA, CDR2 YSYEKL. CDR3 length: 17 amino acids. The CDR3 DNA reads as TGCGCCAGCAGCCAATCACTAGCGGAGAGCTCCTACAATGAGCAGTTCTTC. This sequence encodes CASSQSLAESSYNEQFF.

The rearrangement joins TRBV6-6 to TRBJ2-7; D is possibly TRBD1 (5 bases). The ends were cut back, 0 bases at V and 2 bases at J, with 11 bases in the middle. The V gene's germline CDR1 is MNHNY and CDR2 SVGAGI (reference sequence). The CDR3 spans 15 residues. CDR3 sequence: CASSYSRTRTYEQYF. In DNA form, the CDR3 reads TGTGCCAGCAGTTACTCGAGGACAAGGACCTACGAGCAGTACTTC.

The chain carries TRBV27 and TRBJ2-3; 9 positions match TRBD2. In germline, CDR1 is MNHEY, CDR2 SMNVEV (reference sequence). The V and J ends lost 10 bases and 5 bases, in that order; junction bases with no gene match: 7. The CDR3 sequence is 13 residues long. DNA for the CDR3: TGTGCCACCAGGGGCGGGGGGGGAGATACGCAGTATTTT. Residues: CATRGGGGDTQYF.

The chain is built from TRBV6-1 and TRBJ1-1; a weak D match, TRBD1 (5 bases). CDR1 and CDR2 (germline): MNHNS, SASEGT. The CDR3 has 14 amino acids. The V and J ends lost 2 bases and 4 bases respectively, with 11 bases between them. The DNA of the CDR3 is TGTGCCAGCAGTGAATTCGGGGGGGGCACTGAAGCTTTCTTT. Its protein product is CASSEFGGGTEAFF.